The rows below give T cell receptor beta chains drawn from one sample of a study of T cells in Graves' hyperthyroidism and ophthalmopathy. MiXCR, applied by TCRdb to the multiplex PCR reads, yields one record per CDR3 protein. The repertoire holds over 400,000 distinct CDR3 sequences, 20% to 25% seen once, with 49% in the top ten. The material sequenced was blood. Receptor source: an older woman with Graves' ophthalmopathy. CDR3s include the opening cysteine and the closing phenylalanine or tryptophan. Fields, in order: J gene, D gene, V gene, CDR3 length, CDR3 protein. A D gene is named only where the DNA matches it firmly.

j_gene: TRBJ2-2
d_gene: .
v_gene: TRBV6-5
len: 16
CDR3aa: CASSSIAGVNTGELFF

j_gene: TRBJ2-3
d_gene: .
v_gene: TRBV29-1
len: 11
CDR3aa: CSVGPRDTQYF

j_gene: TRBJ1-1
d_gene: TRBD1
v_gene: TRBV6-1
len: 15
CDR3aa: CASSFSGQGATEAFF

j_gene: TRBJ2-2
d_gene: .
v_gene: TRBV5-1
len: 16
CDR3aa: CASSLSSGSVTGELFF

j_gene: TRBJ1-5
d_gene: .
v_gene: TRBV7-8
len: 15
CDR3aa: CASSRRWGAGQPQHF

j_gene: TRBJ2-1
d_gene: TRBD2
v_gene: TRBV18
len: 16
CDR3aa: CASSLRPSGSPKEQFF

j_gene: TRBJ2-7
d_gene: TRBD2
v_gene: TRBV20-1
len: 15
CDR3aa: CSASDAASGRDEQYF

j_gene: TRBJ2-7
d_gene: .
v_gene: TRBV12-3/TRBV12-4
len: 14
CDR3aa: CASSRGGGSYEQYF

j_gene: TRBJ1-2
d_gene: .
v_gene: TRBV20-1
len: 13
CDR3aa: CSPLRIQDYGYTF

j_gene: TRBJ2-5
d_gene: .
v_gene: TRBV3-1
len: 15
CDR3aa: CASSQGAGNQETQYF

j_gene: TRBJ1-6
d_gene: .
v_gene: TRBV15
len: 15
CDR3aa: CATSRNGAMGSPLHF

j_gene: TRBJ1-5
d_gene: TRBD1
v_gene: TRBV5-6
len: 15
CDR3aa: CASSRQDRVDQPQHF

j_gene: TRBJ1-1
d_gene: TRBD1
v_gene: TRBV18
len: 13
CDR3aa: CASSRDRGTEAFF

j_gene: TRBJ2-3
d_gene: TRBD2
v_gene: TRBV15
len: 17
CDR3aa: CATSRDPERDRTDTQYF

j_gene: TRBJ1-4
d_gene: .
v_gene: TRBV2
len: 15
CDR3aa: CASSDGGTTNEKLFF

j_gene: TRBJ1-1
d_gene: TRBD1
v_gene: TRBV24-1
len: 15
CDR3aa: CATSDFETGVTEAFF

j_gene: TRBJ2-3
d_gene: TRBD2
v_gene: TRBV11-3
len: 16
CDR3aa: CASSLGQREWGDTQYF

j_gene: TRBJ1-2
d_gene: TRBD1
v_gene: TRBV24-1
len: 12
CDR3aa: CATSDGTGPYTF

j_gene: TRBJ2-7
d_gene: .
v_gene: TRBV2
len: 14
CDR3aa: CASSDGAQPYEQYF

j_gene: TRBJ1-1
d_gene: .
v_gene: TRBV10-3
len: 15
CDR3aa: CAISEVPTGRVEAFF

j_gene: TRBJ1-1
d_gene: .
v_gene: TRBV7-8
len: 14
CDR3aa: CASSLGFTNTEAFF

j_gene: TRBJ1-2
d_gene: .
v_gene: TRBV6-5
len: 13
CDR3aa: CASSYPQGHGYTF

j_gene: TRBJ2-2
d_gene: TRBD2
v_gene: TRBV19
len: 16
CDR3aa: CASSMASGFRAGELFF

j_gene: TRBJ1-5
d_gene: .
v_gene: TRBV2
len: 14
CDR3aa: CASSDPGTSQPQHF

j_gene: TRBJ1-4
d_gene: .
v_gene: TRBV28
len: 13
CDR3aa: CASSSAMNEKLFF

j_gene: TRBJ2-1
d_gene: TRBD2
v_gene: TRBV6-2/TRBV6-3
len: 15
CDR3aa: CASRGWTSGANEQFF

j_gene: TRBJ2-3
d_gene: .
v_gene: TRBV2
len: 14
CDR3aa: CASSAQGGTDTQYF

j_gene: TRBJ1-1
d_gene: TRBD1
v_gene: TRBV11-2
len: 14
CDR3aa: CASSLGQGSTEAFF

j_gene: TRBJ2-5
d_gene: .
v_gene: TRBV11-2
len: 13
CDR3aa: CASSPRAEETQYF

j_gene: TRBJ2-1
d_gene: .
v_gene: TRBV24-1
len: 14
CDR3aa: CATRGRPSYNEQFF

j_gene: TRBJ1-6
d_gene: .
v_gene: TRBV27
len: 13
CDR3aa: CASSFGLRSPLHF

j_gene: TRBJ2-7
d_gene: .
v_gene: TRBV16
len: 15
CDR3aa: CASSRPGVGLGEQYF

j_gene: TRBJ2-1
d_gene: TRBD2
v_gene: TRBV20-1
len: 15
CDR3aa: CSAPPTSGAYNEQFF

j_gene: TRBJ1-5
d_gene: TRBD1
v_gene: TRBV12-3/TRBV12-4
len: 14
CDR3aa: CASSGDRGNQPQHF

j_gene: TRBJ1-2
d_gene: TRBD1
v_gene: TRBV7-3
len: 15
CDR3aa: CASSLGGTGSGGYTF

j_gene: TRBJ1-2
d_gene: TRBD1
v_gene: TRBV29-1
len: 14
CDR3aa: CSVDAQGVNYGYTF

j_gene: TRBJ2-2
d_gene: .
v_gene: TRBV19
len: 15
CDR3aa: CASYGQGTNTGELFF

j_gene: TRBJ2-1
d_gene: TRBD2
v_gene: TRBV3-1
len: 16
CDR3aa: CASSRSSGLPYNEQFF

j_gene: TRBJ1-1
d_gene: .
v_gene: TRBV9
len: 18
CDR3aa: CASSVAGGRIGANTEAFF

j_gene: TRBJ1-1
d_gene: .
v_gene: TRBV12-3/TRBV12-4
len: 14
CDR3aa: CASRGRWGVAEAFF

j_gene: TRBJ2-1
d_gene: .
v_gene: TRBV30
len: 13
CDR3aa: CAWSRSVYNEQFF

j_gene: TRBJ2-4
d_gene: .
v_gene: TRBV5-1
len: 15
CDR3aa: CASSDISLAKNIQYF

j_gene: TRBJ1-5
d_gene: TRBD1
v_gene: TRBV29-1
len: 13
CDR3aa: CSVGPGGEEPQHF

j_gene: TRBJ1-5
d_gene: .
v_gene: TRBV20-1
len: 17
CDR3aa: CSARDRKGSSPNQPQHF

j_gene: TRBJ2-1
d_gene: .
v_gene: TRBV5-1
len: 15
CDR3aa: CASSLYPGSYNEQFF

j_gene: TRBJ2-1
d_gene: .
v_gene: TRBV11-2
len: 17
CDR3aa: CASSSRRRSSSYNEQFF

j_gene: TRBJ2-7
d_gene: .
v_gene: TRBV5-6
len: 13
CDR3aa: CASSLALPYEQYF

j_gene: TRBJ2-7
d_gene: .
v_gene: TRBV5-1
len: 12
CDR3aa: CASSLDAYEQYF

j_gene: TRBJ2-7
d_gene: TRBD1
v_gene: TRBV5-1
len: 17
CDR3aa: CASSLGGLWDRSYEQYF

j_gene: TRBJ1-1
d_gene: .
v_gene: TRBV11-3
len: 17
CDR3aa: CASSLKGWVRENTEAFF

j_gene: TRBJ2-1
d_gene: .
v_gene: TRBV3-1
len: 15
CDR3aa: CASSPRMTGGNEQFF

j_gene: TRBJ1-1
d_gene: TRBD1
v_gene: TRBV7-2
len: 18
CDR3aa: CASSLVGGQGARGTEAFF

j_gene: TRBJ1-1
d_gene: .
v_gene: TRBV9
len: 13
CDR3aa: CASSVGTRTEAFF

j_gene: TRBJ2-3
d_gene: TRBD2
v_gene: TRBV5-6
len: 17
CDR3aa: CASSLWTSGYGTDTQYF

j_gene: TRBJ2-1
d_gene: .
v_gene: TRBV28
len: 13
CDR3aa: CAVDRELYNEQFF